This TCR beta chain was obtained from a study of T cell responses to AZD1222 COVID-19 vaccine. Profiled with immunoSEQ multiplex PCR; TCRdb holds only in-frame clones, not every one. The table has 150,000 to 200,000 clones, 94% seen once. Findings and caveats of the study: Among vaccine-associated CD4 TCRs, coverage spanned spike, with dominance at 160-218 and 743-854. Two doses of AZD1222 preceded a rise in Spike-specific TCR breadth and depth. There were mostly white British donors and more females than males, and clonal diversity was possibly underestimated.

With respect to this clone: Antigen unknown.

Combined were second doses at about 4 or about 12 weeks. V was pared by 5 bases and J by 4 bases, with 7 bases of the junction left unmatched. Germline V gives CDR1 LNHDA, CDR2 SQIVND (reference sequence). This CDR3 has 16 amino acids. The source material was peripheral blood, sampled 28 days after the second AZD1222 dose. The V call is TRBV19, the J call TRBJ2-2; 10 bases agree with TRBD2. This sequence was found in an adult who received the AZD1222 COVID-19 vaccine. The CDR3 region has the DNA TGTGCCAGTAGTCGACTAGCGGGCTACGGCACCGGGGAGCTGTTTTTT. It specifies CASSRLAGYGTGELFF.